The entry below gives a single T cell receptor beta chain sequence along with its context. Its antigen is not known. Other DNA sequences in this sample translate to the same CDR3. The CDR3 has 15 residues. The V gene's germline CDR1 is SGHTA and CDR2 FQGNSA. Germline trimming cut 4 bases from V and 2 bases from J; bases unmatched to any gene: 5. TCRdb's table, derived via immunoSEQ multiplex PCR, lists solely in-frame clones and lacks some. The table includes 85,000 to 120,000 clones, approximately 90% detected once. The data stem from a study of OX40 agonist ivuxolimab in advanced cancers. The overall study: Ivuxolimab is an agonistic anti-OX40 (CD134) antibody, and patients were treated with it.

Overall study results and limits: Normalized T-cell clonal expansion was also low in some nonresponders.

The clonotype comes from an adult with an advanced solid tumor such as melanoma, head and neck, liver or kidney cancer. The material sequenced was CD4+ or CD8+ T cells sorted from blood, taken in a trial of the OX40 agonist ivuxolimab. The chain joins TRBV7-2 to TRBJ2-5; 9 nucleotides agree with TRBD2. The CDR3 DNA reads TGTGCCAGCAGCTCACTAGCGGGTCGACAAGAGACCCAGTACTTC. Its protein product is CASSSLAGRQETQYF.